The rows below give T cell receptor beta chains drawn from one sample of a study of blood T cells in healthy people across ages. TCRdb analysed the 5' RACE reads with MiXCR anew, one entry per CDR3 protein. The table shows roughly 1,500,000 distinct CDR3 sequences, with about 35% occurring only once. The sequenced material came from blood. These receptors were taken from a woman aged 25 to 39 in good health. Each CDR3 is given with its conserved first and last residue. A D gene is named only where the DNA matches it firmly. Size values are once, few and many counts, or a class for expanded clones, and some rows have none.

D gene: TRBD2; clone size: few; V gene: TRBV9; J gene: TRBJ2-5; CDR3 protein: CASSVEWRGGRETQYF; CDR3 DNA: TGTGCCAGCAGCGTAGAATGGCGGGGGGGCCGAGAGACCCAGTACTTC
D gene: .; clone size: .; V gene: TRBV4-2; J gene: TRBJ2-5; CDR3 protein: CASSQDQRRVAGETQYF; CDR3 DNA: TGTGCCAGCAGCCAAGATCAAAGGAGGGTGGCAGGGGAGACCCAGTACTTC
D gene: .; clone size: .; V gene: TRBV11-2; J gene: TRBJ1-3; CDR3 protein: CASSRRTENTIYF; CDR3 DNA: TGTGCCAGCAGCCGCCGGACGGAAAACACCATATATTTT
D gene: TRBD2; clone size: few; V gene: TRBV3-1; J gene: TRBJ2-7; CDR3 protein: CASSQGLYGAGRDEQYF; CDR3 DNA: TGTGCCAGCAGCCAAGGGTTATACGGAGCCGGGAGGGACGAGCAGTACTTC
D gene: .; clone size: .; V gene: TRBV6-4; J gene: TRBJ2-7; CDR3 protein: CATLDNDSYEQYF; CDR3 DNA: TGTGCCACTCTAGACAATGATAGCTACGAGCAGTACTTC
D gene: .; clone size: .; V gene: TRBV11-2; J gene: TRBJ2-3; CDR3 protein: CASSLDFASRAQYF; CDR3 DNA: TGTGCCAGCAGCTTAGATTTTGCTAGCAGGGCGCAGTATTTT
D gene: TRBD2; clone size: few; V gene: TRBV6-4; J gene: TRBJ2-3; CDR3 protein: CASSDRSGGAWDTQYF; CDR3 DNA: TGTGCCAGCAGTGATCGCAGCGGGGGGGCGTGGGATACGCAGTATTTT
D gene: TRBD1; clone size: few; V gene: TRBV6-6; J gene: TRBJ2-7; CDR3 protein: CASSSLGTDGHEQYF; CDR3 DNA: TGTGCCAGCAGCTCTCTAGGGACAGACGGCCACGAGCAGTACTTC
D gene: TRBD2; clone size: .; V gene: TRBV12-3/TRBV12-4; J gene: TRBJ2-3; CDR3 protein: CASTPPGRGKVQRYHTQYF; CDR3 DNA: TGTGCCAGCACCCCTCCCGGGAGGGGAAAGGTTCAAAGGTACCATACGCAGTATTTT
D gene: .; clone size: .; V gene: TRBV7-9; J gene: TRBJ1-3; CDR3 protein: CAYGERKYSGNTIYF; CDR3 DNA: TGTGCTTACGGGGAACGGAAATACTCTGGAAACACCATATATTTT
D gene: .; clone size: few; V gene: TRBV9; J gene: TRBJ2-1; CDR3 protein: CASSVAGGTSYNEQFF; CDR3 DNA: TGTGCCAGCAGCGTAGCGGGGGGCACCTCCTACAATGAGCAGTTCTTC
D gene: .; clone size: .; V gene: TRBV5-1; J gene: TRBJ2-5; CDR3 protein: CASSLRGSGDQETQYF; CDR3 DNA: TGCGCCAGCAGCTTAAGGGGGAGCGGGGACCAAGAGACCCAGTACTTC
D gene: .; clone size: .; V gene: TRBV2; J gene: TRBJ1-2; CDR3 protein: CASQSGHGGYTF; CDR3 DNA: TGTGCCAGCCAGTCAGGGCACGGTGGCTACACCTTC
D gene: .; clone size: few; V gene: TRBV3-1; J gene: TRBJ1-1; CDR3 protein: CASSQDSGTEAFF; CDR3 DNA: TGTGCCAGCAGCCAAGACTCTGGCACTGAAGCTTTCTTT
D gene: .; clone size: few; V gene: TRBV5-4; J gene: TRBJ1-2; CDR3 protein: CASSAVGGTYGYTF; CDR3 DNA: TGTGCCAGCAGCGCTGTCGGTGGGACCTATGGCTACACCTTC
D gene: TRBD2; clone size: .; V gene: TRBV28; J gene: TRBJ2-3; CDR3 protein: CASSPRGEVGTDTQYF; CDR3 DNA: TGTGCCAGCAGTCCCCGGGGGGAGGTGGGCACAGATACGCAGTATTTT
D gene: .; clone size: few; V gene: TRBV7-9; J gene: TRBJ2-7; CDR3 protein: CASSLPGTDLYEQYF; CDR3 DNA: TGTGCCAGCAGCTTACCCGGGACGGACCTCTACGAGCAGTACTTC
D gene: TRBD2; clone size: few; V gene: TRBV5-6; J gene: TRBJ2-3; CDR3 protein: CASSLFASGTTDTQYF; CDR3 DNA: TGTGCCAGCAGCTTGTTTGCTAGCGGGACCACAGATACGCAGTATTTT
D gene: TRBD1; clone size: .; V gene: TRBV20-1; J gene: TRBJ2-1; CDR3 protein: CSANFRDRGFNEQFF; CDR3 DNA: TGCAGCGCAAACTTCCGGGACAGGGGGTTCAATGAGCAGTTCTTC
D gene: TRBD2; clone size: .; V gene: TRBV3-1; J gene: TRBJ2-7; CDR3 protein: CASSQLTGSRSGRPPLSEQYF; CDR3 DNA: TGTGCCAGCAGCCAGCTCACGGGCAGTAGAAGCGGGAGGCCACCCCTATCCGAGCAGTACTTC
D gene: TRBD2; clone size: many; V gene: TRBV6-2/TRBV6-3; J gene: TRBJ2-7; CDR3 protein: CASSSTSGGSYEQYF; CDR3 DNA: TGTGCCAGCAGCTCGACTAGCGGGGGTTCCTACGAGCAGTACTTC
D gene: .; clone size: few; V gene: TRBV21-1; J gene: TRBJ1-1; CDR3 protein: CASSKVGQRKGIITNTEAFF; CDR3 DNA: TGTGCCAGCAGCAAAGTCGGGCAAAGAAAGGGAATTATAACGAACACTGAAGCTTTCTTT
D gene: TRBD1; clone size: few; V gene: TRBV6-6; J gene: TRBJ1-1; CDR3 protein: CASSYSRGGWVTEAFF; CDR3 DNA: TGTGCCAGTAGTTACTCGAGAGGGGGCTGGGTCACTGAAGCTTTCTTT
D gene: .; clone size: .; V gene: TRBV20-1; J gene: TRBJ1-5; CDR3 protein: CSAIEGKSNQPQHF; CDR3 DNA: TGCAGTGCTATAGAAGGGAAAAGCAATCAGCCCCAGCATTTT
D gene: .; clone size: .; V gene: TRBV20-1; J gene: TRBJ2-5; CDR3 protein: CSATRGERRNQETQYF; CDR3 DNA: TGCAGTGCTACCCGTGGTGAGCGGAGAAACCAAGAGACCCAGTACTTC
D gene: .; clone size: .; V gene: TRBV14; J gene: TRBJ2-7; CDR3 protein: CASSRAGTVNEQYF; CDR3 DNA: TGTGCCAGCAGCCGGGCGGGGACCGTCAATGAGCAGTACTTC
D gene: TRBD1; clone size: .; V gene: TRBV5-6; J gene: TRBJ2-7; CDR3 protein: CASSNRDSSNEQYF; CDR3 DNA: TGTGCCAGCAGCAACCGGGACAGTAGCAACGAGCAGTACTTC
D gene: .; clone size: once; V gene: TRBV6-5; J gene: TRBJ2-2; CDR3 protein: CASSRQRTGELFF; CDR3 DNA: TGTGCCAGCAGTAGACAGCGCACCGGGGAGCTGTTTTTT
D gene: .; clone size: few; V gene: TRBV7-9; J gene: TRBJ2-5; CDR3 protein: CASSLAGHPGETQYF; CDR3 DNA: TGTGCCAGCAGCTTGGCGGGACACCCGGGGGAGACCCAGTACTTC
D gene: TRBD2; clone size: many; V gene: TRBV11-2; J gene: TRBJ2-3; CDR3 protein: CASSPGLAVKDTQYF; CDR3 DNA: TGTGCCAGCAGCCCGGGACTAGCAGTCAAAGATACGCAGTATTTT
D gene: TRBD1; clone size: few; V gene: TRBV7-2; J gene: TRBJ2-1; CDR3 protein: CASSPTGTGVEQFF; CDR3 DNA: TGTGCCAGCAGCCCGACCGGGACAGGGGTAGAGCAGTTCTTC
D gene: .; clone size: few; V gene: TRBV5-1; J gene: TRBJ2-3; CDR3 protein: CASSPEPGLLADTQYF; CDR3 DNA: TGCGCCAGCAGCCCGGAACCGGGACTCCTCGCAGATACGCAGTATTTT
D gene: .; clone size: .; V gene: TRBV7-8; J gene: TRBJ2-5; CDR3 protein: CASSLGRTAGETQYF; CDR3 DNA: TGTGCCAGCAGCTTGGGCAGGACAGCGGGGGAGACCCAGTACTTC
D gene: .; clone size: few; V gene: TRBV3-1; J gene: TRBJ2-7; CDR3 protein: CASSPAQIGEQYF; CDR3 DNA: TGTGCCAGCAGCCCCGCCCAGATCGGCGAGCAGTACTTC
D gene: .; clone size: few; V gene: TRBV10-3; J gene: TRBJ2-3; CDR3 protein: CAISESSGEWADTQYF; CDR3 DNA: TGTGCCATCAGTGAGTCTTCGGGGGAATGGGCAGATACGCAGTATTTT
D gene: .; clone size: .; V gene: TRBV7-2; J gene: TRBJ2-3; CDR3 protein: CASSLDYGTQYF; CDR3 DNA: TGTGCCAGCAGCTTGGACTATGGTACGCAGTATTTT
D gene: .; clone size: few; V gene: TRBV28; J gene: TRBJ2-5; CDR3 protein: CASSLIFQRETQYF; CDR3 DNA: TGTGCCAGCAGTTTAATCTTTCAGCGGGAGACCCAGTACTTC
D gene: .; clone size: .; V gene: TRBV27; J gene: TRBJ2-6; CDR3 protein: CAGSRLTSGANVLTF; CDR3 DNA: TGTGCCGGCAGTCGGTTAACATCTGGGGCCAACGTCCTGACTTTC
D gene: TRBD1; clone size: .; V gene: TRBV15; J gene: TRBJ2-6; CDR3 protein: CATSTRQGLSGVNVLTF; CDR3 DNA: TGTGCCACCAGCACCAGACAGGGCTTATCTGGGGTCAACGTCCTGACTTTC
D gene: .; clone size: .; V gene: TRBV10-3; J gene: TRBJ1-1; CDR3 protein: CATTPLGRKGYDTEAFF; CDR3 DNA: TGTGCCACCACCCCTCTCGGCCGAAAGGGGTACGACACTGAAGCTTTCTTT
D gene: .; clone size: .; V gene: TRBV20-1; J gene: TRBJ2-3; CDR3 protein: CSARDRGGIITDTQYF; CDR3 DNA: TGCAGTGCTAGAGATAGGGGCGGTATAATCACAGATACGCAGTATTTT
D gene: .; clone size: .; V gene: TRBV12-3/TRBV12-4; J gene: TRBJ2-7; CDR3 protein: CAGNADKSYEQYF; CDR3 DNA: TGTGCCGGCAACGCGGACAAGTCCTACGAGCAGTACTTC
D gene: .; clone size: few; V gene: TRBV6-5; J gene: TRBJ2-6; CDR3 protein: CASSCSPGANVLTF; CDR3 DNA: TGTGCCAGCAGTTGCTCTCCTGGGGCCAACGTCCTGACTTTC
D gene: .; clone size: .; V gene: TRBV15; J gene: TRBJ2-7; CDR3 protein: CATSRDPSGDEQYF; CDR3 DNA: TGTGCCACCAGCAGAGATCCTAGTGGCGACGAGCAGTACTTC
D gene: TRBD2; clone size: few; V gene: TRBV12-3/TRBV12-4; J gene: TRBJ2-3; CDR3 protein: CASSSGGARNTDTQYF; CDR3 DNA: TGTGCCAGCAGCTCGGGGGGGGCCCGGAACACAGATACGCAGTATTTT
D gene: .; clone size: few; V gene: TRBV6-1; J gene: TRBJ1-1; CDR3 protein: CASSAGLNEAAFF; CDR3 DNA: TGTGCCAGCAGTGCCGGGCTCAACGAGGCGGCTTTCTTT
D gene: TRBD1; clone size: few; V gene: TRBV5-1; J gene: TRBJ1-2; CDR3 protein: CASSFGTVTWGYTF; CDR3 DNA: TGCGCCAGCAGTTTCGGGACAGTCACTTGGGGCTACACCTTC
D gene: TRBD1; clone size: few; V gene: TRBV20-1; J gene: TRBJ2-7; CDR3 protein: CSAYNYRGLRSYEQYF; CDR3 DNA: TGCAGTGCTTACAACTACAGGGGGCTTCGCTCCTACGAGCAGTACTTC
D gene: TRBD2; clone size: .; V gene: TRBV3-1; J gene: TRBJ2-5; CDR3 protein: CASSQQAGQETQYF; CDR3 DNA: TGTGCCAGCAGCCAACAAGCGGGGCAAGAGACCCAGTACTTC
D gene: .; clone size: .; V gene: TRBV20-1; J gene: TRBJ1-1; CDR3 protein: CSARTRQISNTEAFF; CDR3 DNA: TGCAGTGCTCGGACCCGCCAGATTTCGAACACTGAAGCTTTCTTT
D gene: .; clone size: .; V gene: TRBV12-3/TRBV12-4; J gene: TRBJ2-1; CDR3 protein: CASSSSELLTYNEQFF; CDR3 DNA: TGTGCCAGCAGTAGCTCAGAGCTGTTAACCTACAATGAGCAGTTCTTC
D gene: .; clone size: .; V gene: TRBV7-9; J gene: TRBJ2-7; CDR3 protein: CASSRSIRGYEQYF; CDR3 DNA: TGTGCCAGCAGCCGTAGTATCCGGGGCTACGAGCAGTACTTC
D gene: TRBD1; clone size: .; V gene: TRBV5-1; J gene: TRBJ2-1; CDR3 protein: CASSLMPGTEYNEQFF; CDR3 DNA: TGCGCCAGCAGCTTGATGCCCGGGACAGAGTACAATGAGCAGTTCTTC
D gene: .; clone size: .; V gene: TRBV7-2; J gene: TRBJ2-3; CDR3 protein: CASSSHKTSAQYF; CDR3 DNA: TGTGCCAGCAGCTCCCACAAGACCAGTGCGCAGTATTTT
D gene: .; clone size: few; V gene: TRBV3-1; J gene: TRBJ2-7; CDR3 protein: CASSQDHGDYEQYF; CDR3 DNA: TGTGCCAGCAGCCAAGATCACGGGGACTACGAGCAGTACTTC